The T cell receptor (beta chain) under discussion was sequenced for a study of blood T cell repertoires in COVID-19. The overall study: Samples taken during acute and convalescent COVID-19 were collected in the United States, Italy and Spain.

The CDR3 consists of 18 residues. Germline values: CDR1 SGHVS, CDR2 FNYEAQ. The ends lost 2 bases at V and 1 base at J; junction bases unmatched: 5. Original data processing: Researchers report that nucleated cell counts were estimated from reference gene primer amplification. Sequenced by immunoSEQ multiplex PCR; TCRdb stores in-frame clones only, minus some. For V, J and clone size, that table is used; D and trimming come from the DNA. Of under 95,000 clones in the sample, 88% are singletons; the top ten hold under 6%. Sequencing was done on a sample of peripheral blood. V and J are TRBV7-6 and TRBJ2-2, with TRBD2 matching over 12 bases. This TCR came from a human donor in a cohort sampled during active COVID-19. CDR3 in DNA: TGTGCCAGCAGCTTAAGGCGACTAGCGGGAGAGAACACCGGGGAGCTGTTTTTT. It specifies CASSLRRLAGENTGELFF.